Included here is one T cell receptor beta chain sequence, with context. This sample stems from a study of blood T cell repertoires in COVID-19. About the study: Whether acute or convalescent, the COVID-19 samples came from the United States, Italy and Spain. Sources were T cells, B-cell-depleted T cells, or PBMCs; the material itself was cDNA or gDNA.

In the study's own analysis: Reference gene primer amplification in the assay estimated nucleated cell counts. Using immunoSEQ multiplex PCR, the repertoire was profiled, and TCRdb retains in-frame clones only, with some absent. V and J calls and clone size are as listed in that table; D and trimming were resolved from the DNA. Of about 66,000 clones in the sample, 85% to 90% were seen once. Germline assignment: CDR1 SGHTS and CDR2 YDEGEE. V was shortened by 4 bases and J by 3 bases, with 15 bases between the two germline ends. The CDR3 runs 15 residues. The receptor was derived from a man aged 45-65 years with active COVID-19. The sequenced sample was peripheral blood. The chain joins TRBV5-8 to TRBJ2-3, with D unresolved. CDR3 nucleotide sequence: TGTGCCAGCAGCATACTGCGCCTGAGGACAGATACGCAGTATTTT. It encodes CASSILRLRTDTQYF. The full variable domain, completed using reference TRBV5-8 and TRBJ2-3, is EAGVTQSPTHLIKTRGQQATLRCSPISGHTSVYWYQQALGLGLQFLLWYDEGEERNRGNFPPRFSGRQFPNYSSELNVNALELEDSALYLCASSILRLRTDTQYFGPGTRLTVL.